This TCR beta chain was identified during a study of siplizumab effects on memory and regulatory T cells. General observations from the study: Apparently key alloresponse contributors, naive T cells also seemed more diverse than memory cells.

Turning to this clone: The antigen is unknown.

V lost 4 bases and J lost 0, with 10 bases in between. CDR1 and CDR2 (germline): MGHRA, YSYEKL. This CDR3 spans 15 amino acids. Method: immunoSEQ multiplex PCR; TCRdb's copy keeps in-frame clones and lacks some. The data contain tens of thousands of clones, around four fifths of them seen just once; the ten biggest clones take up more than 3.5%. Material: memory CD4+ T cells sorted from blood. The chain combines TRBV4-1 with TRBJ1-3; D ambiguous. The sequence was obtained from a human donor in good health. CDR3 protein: CASSPWPNSGNTIYF. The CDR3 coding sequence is TGCGCCAGCAGCCCCTGGCCCAACTCTGGAAACACCATATATTTT.